The clone carrying this T cell receptor beta chain was counted at least ten times. Its antigen is undetermined. Using genomic DNA as the template, TCR beta VDJ and CDR3 profiling was carried out. One entry per CDR3 protein results from TCRdb running MiXCR on the reads. The sample contains hundreds of thousands of distinct CDR3 sequences, roughly three fifths of which appear only once. The germline V gene encodes CDR1 SGDLS and CDR2 YYNGEE. The V end was cut by 4 bases, the J end by 7 bases, with 14 bases between. This CDR3 contains 14 residues. This record comes from a study of CD8+CD57+ T cells in acquired aplastic anemia. Overall study context: Mean yield of DNA from sorted CD4+ and CD8+ cells was 3 to 3.5 ug.

General study points: Roughly 31 CD8+ CDR3 sequences were shared between patients and controls.

The sequenced material came from sorted CD4+, CD8+, or CD8+CD57+ T cells (not recorded which) from PBMCs. The chain combines TRBV9 with TRBJ2-2, with D hard to call. The sequence derives from a human donor with severe aplastic anemia or a healthy control (not recorded which). CDR3 sequence: CASSPLPGFGELFF. The CDR3 DNA is TGTGCCAGCAGCCCACTCCCAGGTTTCGGGGAGCTGTTTTTT.